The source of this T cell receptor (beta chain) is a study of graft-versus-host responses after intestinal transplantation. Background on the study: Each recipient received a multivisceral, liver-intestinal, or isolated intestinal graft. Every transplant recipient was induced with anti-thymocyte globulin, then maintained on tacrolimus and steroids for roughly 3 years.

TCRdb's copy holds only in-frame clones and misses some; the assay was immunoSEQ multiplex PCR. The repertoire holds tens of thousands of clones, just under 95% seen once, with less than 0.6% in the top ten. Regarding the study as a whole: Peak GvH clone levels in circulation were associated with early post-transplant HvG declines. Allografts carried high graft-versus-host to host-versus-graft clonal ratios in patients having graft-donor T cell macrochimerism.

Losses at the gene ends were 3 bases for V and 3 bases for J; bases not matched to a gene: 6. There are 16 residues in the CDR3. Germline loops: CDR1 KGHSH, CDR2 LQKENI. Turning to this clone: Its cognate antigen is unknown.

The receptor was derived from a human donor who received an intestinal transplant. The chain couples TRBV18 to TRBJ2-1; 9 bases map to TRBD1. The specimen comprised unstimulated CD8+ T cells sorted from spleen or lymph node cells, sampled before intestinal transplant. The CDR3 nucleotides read TGTGCCAGCTCACCGTTGGGACAGGGTTTCTACAATGAGCAGTTCTTC. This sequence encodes CASSPLGQGFYNEQFF.